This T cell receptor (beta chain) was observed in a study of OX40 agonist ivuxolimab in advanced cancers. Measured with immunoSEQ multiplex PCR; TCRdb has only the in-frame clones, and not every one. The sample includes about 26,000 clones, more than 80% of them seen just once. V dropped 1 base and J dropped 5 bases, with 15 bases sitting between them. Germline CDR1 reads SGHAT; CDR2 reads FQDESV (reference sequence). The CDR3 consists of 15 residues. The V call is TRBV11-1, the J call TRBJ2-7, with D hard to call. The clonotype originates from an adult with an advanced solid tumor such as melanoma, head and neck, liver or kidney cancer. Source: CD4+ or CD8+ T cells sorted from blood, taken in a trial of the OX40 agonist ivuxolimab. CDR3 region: CASSLDKWSANEQYF. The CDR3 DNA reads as TGTGCCAGCAGCTTAGATAAGTGGTCGGCAAACGAGCAGTACTTC.